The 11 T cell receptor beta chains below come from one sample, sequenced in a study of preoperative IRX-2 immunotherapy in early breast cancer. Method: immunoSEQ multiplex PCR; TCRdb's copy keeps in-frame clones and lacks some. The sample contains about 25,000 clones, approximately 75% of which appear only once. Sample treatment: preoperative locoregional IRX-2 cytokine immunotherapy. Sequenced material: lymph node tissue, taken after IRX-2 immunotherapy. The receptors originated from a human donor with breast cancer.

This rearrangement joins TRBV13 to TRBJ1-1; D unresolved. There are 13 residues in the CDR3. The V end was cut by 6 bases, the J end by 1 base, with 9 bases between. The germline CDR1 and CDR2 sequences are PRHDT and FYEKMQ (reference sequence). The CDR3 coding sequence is TGTGCCAGCAGTGTCGACAAGAACACTGAAGCTTTCTTT. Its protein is CASSVDKNTEAFF.

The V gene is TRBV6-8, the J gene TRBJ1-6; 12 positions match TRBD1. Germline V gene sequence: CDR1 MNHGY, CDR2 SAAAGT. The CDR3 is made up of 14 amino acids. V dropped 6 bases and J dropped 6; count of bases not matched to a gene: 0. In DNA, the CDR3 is TGTGCCAGCAGGGGACAGGGGGCTAATTCACCCCTCCACTTT. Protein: CASRGQGANSPLHF.

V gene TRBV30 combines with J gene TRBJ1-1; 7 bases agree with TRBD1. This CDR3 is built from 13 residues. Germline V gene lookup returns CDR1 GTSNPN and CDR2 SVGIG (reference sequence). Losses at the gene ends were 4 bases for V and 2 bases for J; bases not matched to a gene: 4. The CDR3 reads CAWTRDRNTEAFF. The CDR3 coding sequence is TGTGCCTGGACCCGGGACAGAAACACTGAAGCTTTCTTT.

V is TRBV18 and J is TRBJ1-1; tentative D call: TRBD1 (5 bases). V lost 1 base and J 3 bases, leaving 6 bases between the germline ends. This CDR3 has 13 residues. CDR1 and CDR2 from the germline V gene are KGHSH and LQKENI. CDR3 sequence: CASSPRGDTEAFF. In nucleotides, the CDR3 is TGTGCCAGCTCACCACGGGGGGACACTGAAGCTTTCTTT.

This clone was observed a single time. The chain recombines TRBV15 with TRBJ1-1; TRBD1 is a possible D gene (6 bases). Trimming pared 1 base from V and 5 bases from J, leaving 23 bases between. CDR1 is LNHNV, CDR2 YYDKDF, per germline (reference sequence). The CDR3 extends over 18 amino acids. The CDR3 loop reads CATSRVPGRVRGGTEAFF. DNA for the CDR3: TGTGCCACCAGCAGAGTACCTGGGCGGGTAAGAGGGGGTACTGAAGCTTTCTTT.

CDR3 sequence (DNA): TGTGCCATCAGTTGGGGACAGGGGGCTGGTGAAGCTTTCTTT. Its translation: CAISWGQGAGEAFF. V is TRBV10-3 and J is TRBJ1-1; 12 positions match TRBD1. The CDR3 contains 14 residues. Unmatched junction bases numbered 5, after V lost 5 bases and J lost 7 bases. Germline CDR1 and CDR2: ENHRY and SYGVKD.

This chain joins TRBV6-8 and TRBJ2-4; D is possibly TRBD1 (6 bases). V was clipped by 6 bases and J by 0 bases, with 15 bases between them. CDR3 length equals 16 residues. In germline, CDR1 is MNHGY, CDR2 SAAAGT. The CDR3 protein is CASRPGQNLAKNIQYF. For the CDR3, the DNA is TGTGCCAGCAGACCTGGACAGAATCTAGCCAAAAACATTCAGTACTTC.

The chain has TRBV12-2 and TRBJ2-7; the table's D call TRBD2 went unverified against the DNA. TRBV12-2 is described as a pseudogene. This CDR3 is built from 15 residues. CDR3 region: CAQERESGGSEEQYF. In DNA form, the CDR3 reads TGTGCCCAGGAAAGGGAGAGCGGGGGTTCGGAGGAGCAGTACTTC.

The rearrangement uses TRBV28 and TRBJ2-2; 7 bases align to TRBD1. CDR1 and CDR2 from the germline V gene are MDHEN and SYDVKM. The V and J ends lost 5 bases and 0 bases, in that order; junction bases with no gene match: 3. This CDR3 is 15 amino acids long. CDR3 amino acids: CASSVGTANTGELFF. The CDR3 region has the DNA TGTGCCAGCAGTGTCGGGACAGCGAACACCGGGGAGCTGTTTTTT.

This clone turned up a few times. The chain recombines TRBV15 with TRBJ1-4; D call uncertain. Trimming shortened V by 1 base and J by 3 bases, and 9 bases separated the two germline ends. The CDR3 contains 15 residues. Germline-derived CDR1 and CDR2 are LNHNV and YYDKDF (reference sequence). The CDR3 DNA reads TGTGCCACCAGCAGAGTGAGGAGAGCTAATGAAAAACTGTTTTTT. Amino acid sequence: CATSRVRRANEKLFF. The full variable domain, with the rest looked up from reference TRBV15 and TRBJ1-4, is DAMVIQNPRYQVTQFGKPVTLSCSQTLNHNVMYWYQQKSSQAPKLLFHYYDKDFNNEADTPDNFQSRRPNTSFCFLDIRSPGLGDTAMYLCATSRVRRANEKLFFGSGTQLSVL.

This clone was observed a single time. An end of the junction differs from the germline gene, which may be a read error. The CDR3 region is CASSPNRDSGNTIYF. The DNA of the CDR3 is TGTGCCAGCTCCCCCAACAGGGACTCTGGAAACACTATATATTTT. The chain uses TRBV18 and TRBJ1-3; a possible D gene is TRBD1 (6 bases). The CDR3 totals 15 residues. The germline V gene has CDR1 KGHSH and CDR2 LQKENI.